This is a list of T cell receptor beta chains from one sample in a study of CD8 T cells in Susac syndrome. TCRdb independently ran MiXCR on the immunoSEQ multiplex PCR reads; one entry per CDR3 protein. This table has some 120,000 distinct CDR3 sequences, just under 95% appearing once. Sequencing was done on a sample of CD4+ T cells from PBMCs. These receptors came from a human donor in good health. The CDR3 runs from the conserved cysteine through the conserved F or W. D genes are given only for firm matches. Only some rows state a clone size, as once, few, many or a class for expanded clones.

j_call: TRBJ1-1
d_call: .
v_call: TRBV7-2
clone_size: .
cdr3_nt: TGTGCCAGCAGCTGGGGGTGGCAGAACACTGAAGCTTTCTTT
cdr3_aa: CASSWGWQNTEAFF

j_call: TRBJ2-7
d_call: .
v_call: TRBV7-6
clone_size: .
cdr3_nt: TGTGCCAGCAGCCAAGGACAGTCCTCCGAGCAGTACTTC
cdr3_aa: CASSQGQSSEQYF

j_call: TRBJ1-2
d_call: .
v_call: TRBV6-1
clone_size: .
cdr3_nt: TGTGCCAGCAACTCGCTGGGGGCCTTAGATAACTATGGCTACACCTTC
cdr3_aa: CASNSLGALDNYGYTF

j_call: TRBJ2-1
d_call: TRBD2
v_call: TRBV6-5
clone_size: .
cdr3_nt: TGTGCCAGCGGCAAGCGGGGTACGGCTGAGCAGTTCTTC
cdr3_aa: CASGKRGTAEQFF

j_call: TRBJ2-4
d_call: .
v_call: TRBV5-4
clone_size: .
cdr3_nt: TGTGCCAGCAGCCGGGGACTTTCACTAGCCAAAAACATTCAGTACTTC
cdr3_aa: CASSRGLSLAKNIQYF

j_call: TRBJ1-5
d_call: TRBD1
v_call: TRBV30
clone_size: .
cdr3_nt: TGTGCCTGGAGTATCCTCGGGACAGGGGGCCAGCCCCAGCATTTT
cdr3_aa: CAWSILGTGGQPQHF

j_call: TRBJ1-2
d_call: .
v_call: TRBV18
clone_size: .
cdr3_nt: TGTGCCAGCTCACCTGGCAGGGTCGATGGCTACACCTTC
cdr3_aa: CASSPGRVDGYTF

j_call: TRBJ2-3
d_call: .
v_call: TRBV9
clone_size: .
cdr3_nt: TGTGCCAGCAGCCTTCGGGACAACACAGATACGCAGTATTTT
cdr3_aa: CASSLRDNTDTQYF

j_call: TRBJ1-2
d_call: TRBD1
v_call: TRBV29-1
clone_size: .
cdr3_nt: TGCAGCGTTGAAGGAGCGGGACAGGGGAGCTATGGCTACACCTTC
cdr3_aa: CSVEGAGQGSYGYTF

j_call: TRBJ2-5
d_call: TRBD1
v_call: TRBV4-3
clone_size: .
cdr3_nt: TGCGCCAGCAGCCAAGTTTCCGGGACAGAAAACCTCCCAAGCAACAAGAGAACCCAGTACTTC
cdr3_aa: CASSQVSGTENLPSNKRTQYF

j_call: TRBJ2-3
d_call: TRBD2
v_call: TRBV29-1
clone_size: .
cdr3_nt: TGCAGCGTTGTTGTAGGGAGGGCGGATACGCAGTATTTT
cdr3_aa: CSVVVGRADTQYF

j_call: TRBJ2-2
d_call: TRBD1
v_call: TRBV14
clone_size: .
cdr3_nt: TGTGCCAGCAGCCATCGACAGGGGGTGGACACCGGGGAGCTGTTTTTT
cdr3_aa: CASSHRQGVDTGELFF

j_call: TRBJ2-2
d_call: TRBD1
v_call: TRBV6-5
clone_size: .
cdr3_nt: TGTGCCAGCCGCCCCCAGGGGGTCACCGGGGAGCTGTTTTTT
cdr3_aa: CASRPQGVTGELFF

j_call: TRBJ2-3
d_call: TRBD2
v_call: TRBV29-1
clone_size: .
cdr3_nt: TGCAGCGTTGAAACTAGCGGTACAGATACGCAGTATTTT
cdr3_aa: CSVETSGTDTQYF

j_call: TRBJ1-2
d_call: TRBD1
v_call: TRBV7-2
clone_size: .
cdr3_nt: TGTGCCAGCAGCGGGGACAGACGGAGCGGCTACACCTTC
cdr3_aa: CASSGDRRSGYTF

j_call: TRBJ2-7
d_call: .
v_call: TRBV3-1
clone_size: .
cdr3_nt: TGTGCCAGCAGCCGCTTATCGTCATATGAGCAGTACTTC
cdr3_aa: CASSRLSSYEQYF

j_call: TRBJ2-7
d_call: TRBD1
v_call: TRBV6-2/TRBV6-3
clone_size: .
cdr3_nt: TGTGCCAGCAGTGACGGGACAGGCTTCCCTATGGGCTACGAGCAGTACTTC
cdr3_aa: CASSDGTGFPMGYEQYF

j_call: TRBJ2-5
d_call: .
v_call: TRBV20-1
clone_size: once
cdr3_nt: TGCAGTGCTAGTTTTGGGAGGACCCAAGAGACCCAGTACTTC
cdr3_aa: CSASFGRTQETQYF

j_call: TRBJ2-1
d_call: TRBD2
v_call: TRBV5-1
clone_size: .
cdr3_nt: TGCGCCAGCAGCTTGGGGAGTTCGGGGGGGAGCTCCTACAATGAGCAGTTCTTC
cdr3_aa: CASSLGSSGGSSYNEQFF

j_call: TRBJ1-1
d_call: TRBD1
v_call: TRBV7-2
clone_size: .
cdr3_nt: TGTGCCAGCAGCTCGCAGGGGGCAACGAACACTGAAGCTTTCTTT
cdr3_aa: CASSSQGATNTEAFF

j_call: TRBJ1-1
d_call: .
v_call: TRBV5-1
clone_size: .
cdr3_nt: TGCGCCAGCAGCTTGTTAAGGGATAACACTGAAGCTTTCTTT
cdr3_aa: CASSLLRDNTEAFF

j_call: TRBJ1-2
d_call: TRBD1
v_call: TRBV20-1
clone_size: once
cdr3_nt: TGCAGTGCACATATCCCCAGGGGGCTAGGTGGCTACACCTTC
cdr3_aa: CSAHIPRGLGGYTF

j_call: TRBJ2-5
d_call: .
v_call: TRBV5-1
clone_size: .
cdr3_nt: TGCGCCAGCAGCTTGGCGACTACCTCAGAGGAGACCCAGTACTTC
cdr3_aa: CASSLATTSEETQYF

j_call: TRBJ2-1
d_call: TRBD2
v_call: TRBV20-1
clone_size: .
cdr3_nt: TGCAGTGCTAAACTAGCGCCTTCCAATGAGCAGTTCTTC
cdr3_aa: CSAKLAPSNEQFF

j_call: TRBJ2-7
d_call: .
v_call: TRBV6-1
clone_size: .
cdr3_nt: TGTGCCAGCCGTAGGGACCCCTCCTACGAGCAGTACTTC
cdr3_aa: CASRRDPSYEQYF

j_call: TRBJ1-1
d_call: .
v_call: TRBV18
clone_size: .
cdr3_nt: TGTGCCAGCTCACCACTCGAGGGGACTGAAGCTTTCTTT
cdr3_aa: CASSPLEGTEAFF

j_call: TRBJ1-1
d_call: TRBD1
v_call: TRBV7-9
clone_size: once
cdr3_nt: TGTGCCAGCAGCTCCGCGGGACAGTTGAACACTGAAGCTTTCTTT
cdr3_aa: CASSSAGQLNTEAFF

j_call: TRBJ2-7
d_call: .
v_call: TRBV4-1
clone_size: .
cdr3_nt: TGCGCCAGCAGCCGACAATGGGACCGGGACACCTACGAGCAGTACTTC
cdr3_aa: CASSRQWDRDTYEQYF

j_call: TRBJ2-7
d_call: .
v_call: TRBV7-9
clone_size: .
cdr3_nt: TGTGCCAGCTCCCGGGAGCGGTTCTCCTACGAGCAGTACTTC
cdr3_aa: CASSRERFSYEQYF

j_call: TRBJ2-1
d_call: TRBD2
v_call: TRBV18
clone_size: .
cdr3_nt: TGTGCCAGCTCACGAACTACGGGAGGGCCGGACAATGAGCAGTTCTTC
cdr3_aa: CASSRTTGGPDNEQFF

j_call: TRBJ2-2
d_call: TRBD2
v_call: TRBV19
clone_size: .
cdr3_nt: TGTGCCGTGTCCCGGGGGACTAGATTCGGGGAGCTGTTTTTT
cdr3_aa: CAVSRGTRFGELFF

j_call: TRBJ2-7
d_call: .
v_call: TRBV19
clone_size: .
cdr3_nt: TGTGCCAGTAGTTTGTTGACGGACTACGAGCAGTACTTC
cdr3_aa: CASSLLTDYEQYF

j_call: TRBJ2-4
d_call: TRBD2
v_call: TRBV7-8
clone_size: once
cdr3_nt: TGTGCCAGCAGCCACACCCTAGCGGGTCTAGCCAAAAACATTCAGTACTTC
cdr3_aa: CASSHTLAGLAKNIQYF

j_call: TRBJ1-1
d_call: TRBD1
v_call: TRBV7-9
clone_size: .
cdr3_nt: TGTGCCAGCAGCCCCCCGGGACAGGGAGCCACTGAAGCTTTCTTT
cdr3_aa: CASSPPGQGATEAFF

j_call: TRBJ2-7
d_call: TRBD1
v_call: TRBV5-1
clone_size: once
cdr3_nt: TGCGCCAGCAGCCTCGGCGGACAGGACAGCTCCTACGAGCAGTACTTC
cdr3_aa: CASSLGGQDSSYEQYF

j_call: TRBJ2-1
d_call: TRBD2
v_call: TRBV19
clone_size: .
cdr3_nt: TGTGCCAGTAGTATACTAGCGGGCAATGAGCAGTTCTTC
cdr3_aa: CASSILAGNEQFF

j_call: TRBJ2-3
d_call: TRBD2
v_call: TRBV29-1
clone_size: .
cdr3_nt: TGCAGCGTCCTCCGGACTAGGGAACTCACAGATACGCAGTATTTT
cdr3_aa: CSVLRTRELTDTQYF

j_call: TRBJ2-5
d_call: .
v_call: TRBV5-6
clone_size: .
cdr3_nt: TGTGCCAGCAGCCAAAGGGGGGAGACCCAGTACTTC
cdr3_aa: CASSQRGETQYF

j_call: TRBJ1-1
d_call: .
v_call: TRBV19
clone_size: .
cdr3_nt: TGTGCCAGGACTGAAGCTTTCTTT
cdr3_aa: CARTEAFF

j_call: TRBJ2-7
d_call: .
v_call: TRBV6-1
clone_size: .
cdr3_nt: TGTGCCAGCAGTGAAGTGAGCTACGAGCAGTACTTC
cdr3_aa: CASSEVSYEQYF

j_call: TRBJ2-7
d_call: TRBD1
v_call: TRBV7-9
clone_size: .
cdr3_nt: TGTGCCAGCAGCTCACCGGGACAGGGAGTCCGCGAGCAGTACTTC
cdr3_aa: CASSSPGQGVREQYF

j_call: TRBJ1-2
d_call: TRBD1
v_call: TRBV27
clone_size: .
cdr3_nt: TGTGCCAGCAGTTTAATCCCCGGACAGGGGGTTGGCTACACCTTC
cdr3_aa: CASSLIPGQGVGYTF

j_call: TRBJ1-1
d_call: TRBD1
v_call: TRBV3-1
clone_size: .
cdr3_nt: TGTGCCAGCAGCTACCGGACAGGGTCCGGCACTGAAGCTTTCTTT
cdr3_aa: CASSYRTGSGTEAFF

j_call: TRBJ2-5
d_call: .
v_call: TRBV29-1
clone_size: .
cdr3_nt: TGCAGCGCCGAGGGGCACGCGGAGACCCAGTACTTC
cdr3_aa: CSAEGHAETQYF

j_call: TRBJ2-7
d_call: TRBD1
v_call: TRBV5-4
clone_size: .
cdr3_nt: TGTGCCAGCAGCCTACCCGCCGGGACAGGGGGCTCCTACGAGCAGTACTTC
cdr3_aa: CASSLPAGTGGSYEQYF